Listed here is a single T cell receptor (beta chain). The antigen is unknown. This sample is part of a study of cytomegalovirus exposure and HLA in healthy donors. Study-wide background: Previous work identified 95 million to 140 million unique TCR beta sequences from 200 million or so T cells.

With 60 Vbeta and 13 Jbeta primers, the PCR was carried out. The assay was immunoSEQ multiplex PCR, and TCRdb's table has in-frame clones only and misses some. This table holds about 120,000 clones, about three quarters found once. Study-wide results and limits: Common viral pathogens seemed to be connected with several of the most significant clusters, according to a later analysis. Altogether, 160 or so TCR beta chains were recorded as cytomegalovirus-associated.

This CDR3 is built from 15 residues. CDR1 is MNHNS and CDR2 is SASEGT in the germline V gene. The J segment lost 2 bases and the V segment lost 5 bases, leaving 4 bases of the junction unmatched. V usage is TRBV6-1 and J usage is TRBJ2-5; 11 bases line up with TRBD1. The sample taken for sequencing was PBMCs. The receptor's source is a woman aged 25 to 39 in good health and CMV-seropositive. CDR3 amino acids: CASSPRDRGQETQYF. For the CDR3, the DNA is TGTGCCAGCAGTCCCCGGGACAGGGGGCAAGAGACCCAGTACTTC.